Listed below are T cell receptor beta chains from one sample, sequenced in a study of Tregs in tolerant kidney transplant recipients. Clones were read by immunoSEQ multiplex PCR, and TCRdb kept only the in-frame ones, dropping some. The sample includes roughly 69,000 clones, 95% to 98% of them seen just once. Sequencing was performed on Tregs from blood, taken before the transplant. The source is a human donor who received a combined kidney and bone marrow transplant. Each CDR3 is given with its conserved first and last residue. The order of the fields is V gene, D gene, clone size, J gene, CDR3 DNA, CDR3 protein. D genes are given only for firm matches. Not every row has a clone size; where given, it reads once, few, many or a size class.

TRBV6-5	TRBD1	-	TRBJ2-5	TGTGCCAGCAGCCCCGACAGGGCCCTCCAAGAGACCCAGTACTTC	CASSPDRALQETQYF
TRBV15	TRBD2	-	TRBJ2-7	TGTGCCACCCCGGGACGGCTTAGCGGGAGCGGTAACGAGCAGTACTTC	CATPGRLSGSGNEQYF
TRBV25-1	TRBD2	-	TRBJ2-7	TGTGCCAGCAGGGGACTAGCGGGATACGAGCAGTACTTC	CASRGLAGYEQYF
TRBV7-2	TRBD1	-	TRBJ2-6	TGTGCCAGCAGCTTACAGAGGGGGCCCATAAACTCTGGGGCCAACGTCCTGACTTTC	CASSLQRGPINSGANVLTF
TRBV7-2	TRBD2	-	TRBJ2-7	TGTGCCAGCAGCAGAGGGACTAGCGGGACTTCCTACGAGCAGTACTTC	CASSRGTSGTSYEQYF
TRBV11-2	-	few	TRBJ2-2	TGTGCCAGCAGCTTAGATCGGAGGTCCGGGGAGCTGTTTTTT	CASSLDRRSGELFF
TRBV11-2	TRBD1	once	TRBJ2-7	TGTGCCAGCAGCCGGGACAGGGACCTCTACGAGCAGTACTTC	CASSRDRDLYEQYF
TRBV29-1	-	-	TRBJ2-2	TGCAGCGTTGACAGCGGCACCGGGGAGCTGTTTTTT	CSVDSGTGELFF
TRBV4-2	-	-	TRBJ2-3	TGTGCCAGCAGCCAAGGCTACGGGAGTGGCCCAGATACGCAGTATTTT	CASSQGYGSGPDTQYF
TRBV5-6	TRBD2	-	TRBJ2-7	TGTGCCAGCAGCCAACTGGGAGGGGCGCTTAGGTGGGAGCAGTACTTC	CASSQLGGALRWEQYF
TRBV4-2	TRBD2	-	TRBJ2-3	TGTGCCAGCAGCCAAGCACTAGCGGGACCCACAGATACGCAGTATTTT	CASSQALAGPTDTQYF
TRBV10-2	TRBD2	-	TRBJ2-3	TGCGCCAGCAGCGAAAGGTTGGGGGGACTAGCGGGACCAGATACGCAGTATTTT	CASSERLGGLAGPDTQYF
TRBV11-3	-	-	TRBJ1-2	TGTGCCAGCAGCTCGACACCGGACAGCGTCACTACTTCGTATGGCTACACCTTC	CASSSTPDSVTTSYGYTF
TRBV7-6	-	once	TRBJ1-1	TGTGCCAGCAGCACATCAGGGGTTACTGAAGCTTTCTTT	CASSTSGVTEAFF
TRBV7-2	-	-	TRBJ1-1	TGTGCCAGCAGCTTAGACAGGGCTGACACTGAAGCTTTCTTT	CASSLDRADTEAFF
TRBV7-9	-	-	TRBJ2-1	TGTGCCAGCAGCTTAGCACTTCCCGCGAAGCAGTTCTTC	CASSLALPAKQFF
TRBV27	TRBD2	-	TRBJ2-2	TGTGCCAGCAGTCCCCGGGGGGGGCGCCTCACCGGGGAGCTGTTTTTT	CASSPRGGRLTGELFF
TRBV5-1	TRBD1	-	TRBJ1-6	TGCGCCAGCAAGGAGGGGGCAGATTCACCCCTCCACTTT	CASKEGADSPLHF
TRBV7-2	TRBD1	-	TRBJ1-2	TGTGCCAGCAGCAAACAGGGGGCCAACTATGGCTACACCTTC	CASSKQGANYGYTF
TRBV5-5	TRBD2	-	TRBJ2-3	TGTGCCAGCAGCTTACTCCTAGCGGGGGGCACAGATACGCAGTATTTT	CASSLLLAGGTDTQYF
TRBV18	TRBD2	-	TRBJ2-5	TGTGCCAGCTCCCCGAACGGACTAGCAGGGGAGACCCAGTACTTC	CASSPNGLAGETQYF
TRBV6-6	-	-	TRBJ1-4	TGTGCCAGCAGTCTTAATGAAAAACTGTTTTTT	CASSLNEKLFF
TRBV18	TRBD2	-	TRBJ2-5	TGTGCCAGCTCACCGGGACTAGTCCAAGAATCCCAGTACTTC	CASSPGLVQESQYF
TRBV7-3	-	-	TRBJ2-1	TGTGCCAGCAGTCCCGGGACTTTTTACAATGAGCAGTTCTTC	CASSPGTFYNEQFF
TRBV27	-	few	TRBJ1-1	TGTGCCAGCAGTTTCAACAGCTGGTATAAGAACACTGAAGCTTTCTTT	CASSFNSWYKNTEAFF
TRBV11-3	-	once	TRBJ2-1	TGTGCCAGCAGCCCATCCTCGCTAGCCGATGATGAGCAGTTCTTC	CASSPSSLADDEQFF
TRBV4-2	-	-	TRBJ1-5	TGTGCCAGCAGCCAAAGTAACAGTAATTATCAGCCCCAGCATTTT	CASSQSNSNYQPQHF
TRBV29-1	TRBD1	-	TRBJ1-2	TGCAGCGTTACAGGGGCGGACTATGGCTACACCTTC	CSVTGADYGYTF
TRBV7-6	-	-	TRBJ2-7	TGTGCCAGCAGCAACAGGGTCAACGCGCGGTTGTTTGAGCAGTACTTC	CASSNRVNARLFEQYF
TRBV30	-	-	TRBJ1-2	TGTGCCTGGAGTGCAACCGTCCCAGTCCATGGCTACACCTTC	CAWSATVPVHGYTF
TRBV9	TRBD2	-	TRBJ2-1	TGTGCCAGCAGCCCTTTGGGACTAGCGGGGGGGGATGGCAATGAGCAGTTCTTC	CASSPLGLAGGDGNEQFF
TRBV7-9	TRBD1	once	TRBJ2-5	TGTGCCAGCAGCCTAATCCCGGGACAGGGTAAAGAGACCCAGTACTTC	CASSLIPGQGKETQYF
TRBV6-1	-	-	TRBJ1-2	TGTGCCAGCCGACTTATGGACATAGTTGGAGGCTACACCTTC	CASRLMDIVGGYTF
TRBV20-1	-	-	TRBJ2-5	TGCGCTGCAGGAGGGGCAGAGACCCAGTACTTC	CAAGGAETQYF
TRBV7-9	TRBD1	-	TRBJ1-4	TGTGCCAGCAGCTCCTCCAGGGGGAAGTCTGAAAAACTGTTTTTT	CASSSSRGKSEKLFF
TRBV5-1	-	-	TRBJ1-4	TGCGCCAGCAGCTTGGTTTCGGGTCCTAATGAAAAACTGTTTTTT	CASSLVSGPNEKLFF
TRBV7-3	-	-	TRBJ2-1	TGTGCCAGCAGGTATGATTGCTTAGCGGCATACAATGAGCAGTTCTTC	CASRYDCLAAYNEQFF
TRBV10-3	TRBD2	-	TRBJ2-1	TGTGCCATTACCCCTAGCGGGGGGGCCTTAGGGTTCAATGAGCAGTTCTTC	CAITPSGGALGFNEQFF
TRBV7-9	-	-	TRBJ2-1	TGTGCCAGCAGCGCCGGAGCGAGCTCCTACAATGAGCAGTTCTTC	CASSAGASSYNEQFF
TRBV9	-	-	TRBJ1-5	TGTGCCAGCAGCGTTACAGGGAGCAATCAGCCCCAGCATTTT	CASSVTGSNQPQHF
TRBV19	-	-	TRBJ1-1	TGTGCCAGTAGTAACCGGGGGTCGCCTGAAGCTTTCTTT	CASSNRGSPEAFF
TRBV9	-	-	TRBJ2-7	TGTGCCAGCAGCCCAGCGGGTAGCTCCTACGAGCAGTACTTC	CASSPAGSSYEQYF
TRBV19	-	-	TRBJ1-3	TGTGCCAGTAGTATACTCGGGGGGAGTAACACCATATATTTT	CASSILGGSNTIYF
TRBV7-8	-	-	TRBJ1-1	TGTGCCAGCAGCTTCGGAGGTTGGAACACTGAAGCTTTCTTT	CASSFGGWNTEAFF
TRBV6-6	TRBD2	-	TRBJ2-1	TGTGCCAGCAGCCCACGAACTAGCGGGGGGGGTTATGAGCAGTTCTTC	CASSPRTSGGGYEQFF
TRBV30	TRBD2	-	TRBJ2-3	TGTGCCTGGAGAGCCGCGGGGGGTGCGACAGATACGCAGTATTTT	CAWRAAGGATDTQYF
TRBV7-6	-	-	TRBJ1-1	TGTGCCAGCAGCTTAGGTAGGAACACTGAAGCTTTCTTT	CASSLGRNTEAFF
TRBV13	TRBD1	-	TRBJ2-7	TGTGCCAGCAGCGCCTTTAGAGCAGGGGGCGCGGCTGGGCGGGCCGAGCAGTACTTC	CASSAFRAGGAAGRAEQYF
TRBV2	-	-	TRBJ1-4	TGTGCCAGCAGGAAGGACATTGCAACTAATGAAAAACTGTTTTTT	CASRKDIATNEKLFF
TRBV27	-	-	TRBJ1-5	TGTGCCAGCAGTCCGGGAGGGAGTAATCAGCCCCAGCATTTT	CASSPGGSNQPQHF
TRBV4-2	-	-	TRBJ2-5	TGTGCCAGCAGCCAAGAGATACTGGAGGATTGGGAGACCCAGTACTTC	CASSQEILEDWETQYF
TRBV19	-	-	TRBJ1-2	TGTGCCAGTAGTATTCGTAGGGGCTATGGCTACACCTTC	CASSIRRGYGYTF
TRBV30	-	-	TRBJ1-3	TGTGCCTGGAGTTACAGGGTTGAAGGAAACACCATATATTTT	CAWSYRVEGNTIYF
TRBV7-2	TRBD1	-	TRBJ1-1	TGTGCCAGCAGCTTAGTCTCCAGGGGGGCAGCTTTCTTT	CASSLVSRGAAFF
TRBV7-2	TRBD1	-	TRBJ2-7	TGTGCCAGCAGCCGTCAGGGGGCTTACGAGCAGTACTTC	CASSRQGAYEQYF
TRBV18	TRBD1	-	TRBJ1-4	TGTGCCAGCTCACTTCGACAGGGAGCAACTAATGAAAAACTGTTTTTT	CASSLRQGATNEKLFF
TRBV2	-	-	TRBJ1-5	TGTGCCAGCAGCCGGGACAATAGCAATCAGCCCCAGCATTTT	CASSRDNSNQPQHF
TRBV25-1	TRBD2	-	TRBJ2-7	TGTGCCAGCAGTGAGTCGGGGGGGTCCTCCTACGAGCAGTACTTC	CASSESGGSSYEQYF
TRBV10-1	TRBD1	-	TRBJ2-1	TGCGCCAGCCCGCCGGGACAGGGGGCCGTCGGCTCCTACAATGAGCAGTTCTTC	CASPPGQGAVGSYNEQFF